This TCR beta chain was profiled in a study of T cell changes during pregnancy in multiple sclerosis. Clones were sequenced by immunoSEQ multiplex PCR, and TCRdb holds only the in-frame ones, with some missing. The table shows about 48,000 clones, with about 92% occurring only once. V lost 2 bases and J lost 10; bases outside the gene matches: 5. The CDR3 length is 14 residues. Per germline, CDR1 SGHDN and CDR2 FVKESK. Sequencing used CD4+ T cells from peripheral blood mononuclear cells, obtained in the second trimester of pregnancy. The clonotype was recovered from a female donor in good health, enrolled as a control in a pregnancy study. The chain uses TRBV14 and TRBJ2-1, with TRBD2 matching 10 bases. The CDR3 DNA reads as TGTGCCAGCAGCCAACTAGCGGGGGCTATGGAGCAGTTCTTC. Its translation: CASSQLAGAMEQFF. Full variable domain (remainder filled in from reference TRBV14 and TRBJ2-1): EAGVTQFPSHSVIEKGQTVTLRCDPISGHDNLYWYRRVMGKEIKFLLHFVKESKQDESGMPNNRFLAERTGGTYSTLKVQPAELEDSGVYFCASSQLAGAMEQFFGPGTRLTVL.